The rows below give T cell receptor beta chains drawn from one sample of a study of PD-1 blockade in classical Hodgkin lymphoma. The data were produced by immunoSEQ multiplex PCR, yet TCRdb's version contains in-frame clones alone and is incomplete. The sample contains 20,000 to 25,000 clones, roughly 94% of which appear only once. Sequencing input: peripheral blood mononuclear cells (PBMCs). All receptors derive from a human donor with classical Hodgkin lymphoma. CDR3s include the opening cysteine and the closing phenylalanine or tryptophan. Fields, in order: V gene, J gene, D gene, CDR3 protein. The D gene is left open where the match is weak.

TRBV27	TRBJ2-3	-	CASSSIVGGAFDTQYF
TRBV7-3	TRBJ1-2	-	CASSLSSQGYYGYTF
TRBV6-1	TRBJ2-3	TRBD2	CASARGGEFITQYF
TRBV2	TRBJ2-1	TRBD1	CASRRGAGQGYNEQFF
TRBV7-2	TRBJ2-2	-	CASSLTGGAGELFF
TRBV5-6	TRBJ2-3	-	CASSLVRASTDTQYF
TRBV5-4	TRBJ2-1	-	CASSPGTSPYNEQFF
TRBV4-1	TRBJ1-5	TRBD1	CASSQDGTGYQPQHF
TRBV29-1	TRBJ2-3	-	CSVEPWQASAAQYF
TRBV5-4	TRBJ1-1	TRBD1	CASSLASGGRGFRNTEAFF
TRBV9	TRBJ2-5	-	CASSVGPQETQYF
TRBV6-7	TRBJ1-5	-	CASQEQGGNQPQHF
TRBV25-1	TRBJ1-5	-	CASSSGRDLNQPQHF
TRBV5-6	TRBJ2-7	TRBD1	CASSPTGQGRSYEQYF
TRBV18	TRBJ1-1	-	CASSPNRVDTEAFF
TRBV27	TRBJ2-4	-	CASSLSSRYIQYF
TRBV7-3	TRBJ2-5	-	CASSLGRQETQYF
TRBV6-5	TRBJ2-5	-	CASSYTGEETQYF
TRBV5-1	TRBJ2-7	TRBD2	CASSLGGPAGVSYEQYF
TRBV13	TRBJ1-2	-	CASRFLGSNYGYTF
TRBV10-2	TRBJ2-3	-	CASRSPSLADTQYF
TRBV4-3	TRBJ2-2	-	CASSQVVGGNTGELFF
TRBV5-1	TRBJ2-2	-	CASSSSPSGTPNTGELFF
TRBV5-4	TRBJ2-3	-	CASSWGRVDTDTQYF
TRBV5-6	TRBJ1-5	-	CASSLYSNQPQHF
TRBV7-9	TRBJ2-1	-	CASSLDYNEQFF
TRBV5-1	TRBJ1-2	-	CASSLEGFGAGTATNYGYTF
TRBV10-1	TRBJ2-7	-	CASSGGYEQYF
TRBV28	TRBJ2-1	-	CASSLGWTSYNEQFF
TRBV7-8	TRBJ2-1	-	CASSLVGGSYNEQFF
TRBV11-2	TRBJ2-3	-	CASSLGLGVTDTQYF